One and the same sample provided the 28 T cell receptor beta chains below, sequenced in a study of CD8 T cells in ankylosing spondylitis. TCRdb re-called the 5' RACE reads through MiXCR, storing one row per CDR3 protein. The sample consists of a few hundred thousand distinct CDR3 sequences, approximately 12% of them appearing once. Sequencing was done on a sample of blood, either unsorted or a sorted T cell fraction (not recorded which). These receptors all come from a male donor with ankylosing spondylitis or in good health (not recorded which).

This clonotype was found many times. The chain couples TRBV20-1 to TRBJ2-1, with TRBD2 as a possible D gene (5 bases). V was trimmed by 2 bases and J by 4 bases, leaving 21 bases between them. Germline CDR1 and CDR2: DFQATT and SNEGSKA (reference sequence). This CDR3 region has 17 residues. CDR3 sequence reads: CSARNELRGFLYNEQFF. The CDR3 DNA reads as TGCAGTGCTAGAAACGAACTCCGCGGGTTTCTTTACAATGAGCAGTTCTTC.

This clonotype turned up a few times. The chain recombines TRBV5-4 with TRBJ1-5; no clear D. V was cut by 0 bases and J by 5 bases, with 6 bases left in between. The CDR3 contains 13 residues. From germline, CDR1 is SGHNT and CDR2 YYREEE (reference sequence). The CDR3 here is CASSLAPHQPQHF. The CDR3 nucleotides read TGTGCCAGCAGCTTGGCCCCCCATCAGCCCCAGCATTTT.

The CDR3 nucleotides read TGTGCCAGCAGTTTCGGACTAGCCTCACCATTGAACAATGAGCAGTTCTTC. As protein: CASSFGLASPLNNEQFF. The genes are TRBV27 and TRBJ2-1, with TRBD2 matching 8 bases. This CDR3 spans 17 amino acids. The V and J ends lost 3 bases and 5 bases, in that order; junction bases with no gene match: 12. Germline CDR1 and CDR2: MNHEY and SMNVEV (reference sequence).

The gene calls are TRBV10-3 and TRBJ2-1; 7 bases are a match to TRBD2. With V trimmed by 1 base and J by 5 bases, 8 bases remained unmatched. Germline CDR1 reads ENHRY; CDR2 reads SYGVKD. The CDR3 sequence is 16 residues long. In nucleotides, the CDR3 is TGTGCCATCAGTGAGTATAAAGCGGGACCTGACAATGAGCAGTTCTTC. Protein sequence: CAISEYKAGPDNEQFF.

The chain couples TRBV3-1 to TRBJ1-2; D ambiguous. CDR3 size: 13 residues. Trimming pared 1 base from V and 8 bases from J, leaving 11 bases between. Germline V CDR1 and CDR2: LGHDT, YNNKEL (reference sequence). This CDR3 is CASSQVLGSGYTF. DNA for the CDR3: TGTGCCAGCAGCCAAGTTCTTGGCAGCGGCTACACCTTC.

The chain is built from TRBV6-6 and TRBJ2-4; D may be TRBD1 (5 bases). V shed 10 bases and J shed 8 bases, with 21 bases lying between them. Germline CDR1 MNHNY, CDR2 SVGAGI (reference sequence). This CDR3 is 14 amino acids long. The CDR3 DNA is TGTGCCACCCGACGGACGCCAGAAGGGGACATTCAGTACTTC. Encoded protein: CATRRTPEGDIQYF.

This clonotype was observed at least ten times. This chain links TRBV5-1 with TRBJ2-7; perhaps TRBD2 as D (6 bases). Looked up from germline, CDR1 is SGHRS and CDR2 is YFSETQ. The CDR3 loop spans 13 amino acids. The V end lost 2 bases, the J end lost 0 bases, and 6 bases lay between the germline ends. This chain's CDR3 is CASSFSGSYEQYF. As DNA, the CDR3 is TGCGCCAGCAGCTTTAGCGGCTCCTACGAGCAGTACTTC.

This clonotype appeared many times. The CDR3 region has the DNA TGTGCCAGCAGTTTATCCCCAGGCTCTGGCTACACCTTC. Protein sequence: CASSLSPGSGYTF. J is TRBJ1-2 and V is TRBV12-3 or TRBV12-4; D not resolved. This CDR3 region has 13 residues. Between the trimmed V and J ends, which lost 2 bases and 7 bases, there was a span of 11 bases.

With regard to this clonotype: A single base separates this from a much larger clone, so it may be a read error. The chain has TRBV5-1 and TRBJ2-1; tentative D call: TRBD1 (7 bases). This CDR3 spans 15 amino acids. Germline V gene data show CDR1 as SGHRS and CDR2 as YFSETQ. In nucleotides, the CDR3 is TGCACCAGCAGCGGGCGCGACAGGGCATACAATGAGCAGTTCTTC. As protein: CTSSGRDRAYNEQFF.

This clonotype was seen a few times. V is TRBV5-1 and J is TRBJ2-7; possibly TRBD2 for D (5 bases). Trimming pared 2 bases from V and 0 bases from J, leaving 9 bases between. This CDR3 comprises 14 residues. CDR1 SGHRS and CDR2 YFSETQ come from the germline V gene. CDR3: CASSFRGNSYEQYF. The DNA of the CDR3 is TGCGCCAGCAGCTTCCGGGGAAACTCCTACGAGCAGTACTTC. Looking up the rest from reference TRBV5-1 and TRBJ2-7 gives the full variable domain: KAGVTQTPRYLIKTRGQQVTLSCSPISGHRSVSWYQQTPGQGLQFLFEYFSETQRNKGNFPGRFSGRQFSNSRSEMNVSTLELGDSALYLCASSFRGNSYEQYFGPGTRLTVT.

This clonotype was recorded a few times. This chain uses TRBV6-1 with TRBJ1-1; TRBD1 matches 7 bases. Germline CDR1 and CDR2: MNHNS and SASEGT. The CDR3 length is 15 residues. The V segment lost 5 bases and the J segment 3 bases; nucleotides outside the gene matches: 9. The DNA for the CDR3 is TGTGCCAGCAGTCATCAGGGGGGGGCGGACACTGAAGCTTTCTTT. It is translated as CASSHQGGADTEAFF.

This clonotype has ten or more counts. The CDR3 sequence is CASSLDSGLEDEQFF. The CDR3 bases are TGCGCCAGCAGCTTGGATAGCGGCCTGGAGGATGAGCAGTTCTTC. This chain links TRBV5-1 with TRBJ2-1; the D gene is possibly TRBD2 (6 bases). Trimming cost V 0 bases and J 8 bases, with 15 bases left between them. This CDR3 is built from 15 residues. Germline V gene sequence: CDR1 SGHRS, CDR2 YFSETQ.

A word on this clonotype: This may stem from a read error, because a much larger clone lies one nucleotide away. The rearrangement links TRBV9 to TRBJ2-2; D is unresolved. V was shortened by 0 bases and J by 4 bases, with 7 bases between the two germline ends. The germline gives CDR1 SGDLS, CDR2 YYNGEE. The CDR3 length is 14 residues. The CDR3 DNA reads as TGTGCCAGCAGCGTAGGAGGAAGCACCGGGGAGCTGTTTTTT. It yields the protein CASSVGGSTGELFF.

Ten or more counts support this clonotype. The chain uses TRBV9 and TRBJ2-5, with D uncertain. Per the germline V gene, CDR1 is SGDLS and CDR2 is YYNGEE. Trimming took 5 bases from V and 1 from J, leaving 15 bases between them. The length of the CDR3 is 15 residues. As DNA, the CDR3 is TGTGCCAGCAGTACCTTAAATAGCCTCCAAGAGACCCAGTACTTC. Its translation: CASSTLNSLQETQYF.

This clonotype was counted at least ten times. The CDR3 sequence: CSVEGRGGHNEQFF. Here the CDR3 DNA reads TGCAGCGTTGAAGGACGGGGAGGCCACAATGAGCAGTTCTTC. The chain combines TRBV29-1 with TRBJ2-1, with D perhaps TRBD2 (6 bases). The CDR3 length is 14 residues. The germline V gene has CDR1 SQVTM and CDR2 ANQGSEA. V dropped 1 base and J dropped 5 bases, with 12 bases sitting between them.

There are many counts of this clonotype. The J gene is TRBJ1-1, the V gene TRBV3-1, with D hard to call. The CDR3 extends over 13 amino acids. Germline V gives CDR1 LGHDT, CDR2 YNNKEL (reference sequence). Trimming took 3 bases from V and 1 from J, leaving 6 bases between them. This CDR3 reads CASSHAGNTEAFF. DNA of the CDR3: TGTGCCAGCAGCCACGCAGGGAACACTGAAGCTTTCTTT. Based on the CDR3 plus reference TRBV3-1 and TRBJ1-1, the full variable domain is DTAVSQTPKYLVTQMGNDKSIKCEQNLGHDTMYWYKQDSKKFLKIMFSYNNKELIINETVPNRFSPKSPDKAHLNLHINSLELGDSAVYFCASSHAGNTEAFFGQGTRLTVV.

This clonotype was counted at least ten times. This chain joins TRBV6-5 and TRBJ2-4; TRBD1 agrees at 9 bases. This CDR3 spans 17 amino acids. The J segment lost 0 bases and the V segment lost 2 bases, leaving 5 bases of the junction unmatched. In germline, CDR1 is MNHEY, CDR2 SVGAGI. CDR3 in DNA: TGTGCCAGCAGTTACACGGGACAGGGAGTAGCCAAAAACATTCAGTACTTC. Its translation: CASSYTGQGVAKNIQYF.

This clonotype was seen more than once but under ten times. This chain joins TRBV4-1 and TRBJ1-2; TRBD1 aligns across 7 bases. The germline V gene has CDR1 MGHRA and CDR2 YSYEKL. CDR3 length: 14 residues. The J segment lost 8 bases and the V segment lost 3 bases, leaving 9 bases of the junction unmatched. The CDR3 is CASSHTDRVYGYTF. DNA for the CDR3: TGCGCCAGCAGCCACACAGACAGGGTATACGGCTACACCTTC.

This sequence joins TRBV12-3 or TRBV12-4 and TRBJ2-3; 8 bases align to TRBD2. V trimming: 5 bases; J trimming: 4 bases; junction bases outside the gene matches: 11. CDR3 length: 16 residues. The CDR3 DNA follows: TGTGCCAGCAGTCCAAGGACTAGCAACCCCTCAGATACGCAGTATTTT. Translation gives CASSPRTSNPSDTQYF.

This clonotype was detected many times. The J gene is TRBJ2-4, the V gene TRBV20-1; no definite D call. V was clipped by 3 bases and J by 1 base, with 7 bases between them. The CDR3 is 13 amino acids. The germline V gene has CDR1 DFQATT and CDR2 SNEGSKA (reference sequence). DNA of the CDR3: TGCAGTGCTAGGCGAAAGGCCAAAAACATTCAGTACTTC. Protein sequence: CSARRKAKNIQYF.

This clonotype was seen a handful of times. The chain links TRBV15 to TRBJ2-6, with TRBD1 as a possible D gene (5 bases). Germline V gene lookup returns CDR1 LNHNV and CDR2 YYDKDF (reference sequence). The V and J ends lost 0 bases and 0 bases respectively, with 6 bases between them. The CDR3 contains 16 residues. CDR3 sequence reads: CATSREGLSGANVLTF. Written as DNA, the CDR3 is TGTGCCACCAGCAGAGAGGGGCTCTCTGGGGCCAACGTCCTGACTTTC.

Here the CDR3 DNA reads TGCAGCGTACTATTTAGCACAGATACGCAGTATTTT. Translating it yields CSVLFSTDTQYF. The chain employs TRBV20-1 and TRBJ2-3; D not certain. Germline V gene sequence: CDR1 DFQATT, CDR2 SNEGSKA (reference sequence). CDR3 length: 12 amino acids.

This clonotype has a handful of counts. This chain links TRBV19 with TRBJ1-2; 7 bases are shared with TRBD1. CDR3 length: 15 amino acids. CDR1 and CDR2 (germline): LNHDA, SQIVND (reference sequence). After removal of 5 bases from V and 2 bases from J, the junction contained 8 bases not matched to a gene. In DNA, the CDR3 is TGTGCCAGTAGTCCCCTGGGCAGGGGGAACTATGGCTACACCTTC. This codes for CASSPLGRGNYGYTF.

In its sample, this clonotype was seen many times. The chain has TRBV12-3 or TRBV12-4 and TRBJ2-3, with unresolved D. V was trimmed by 6 bases and J by 2 bases, leaving 6 bases between them. The CDR3 is 12 amino acids. This CDR3 is CASSFSTDTQYF. The CDR3 coding sequence is TGTGCCAGCAGCTTTTCCACAGATACGCAGTATTTT.

In this sample, this clonotype turned up many times. The genes are TRBV7-9 and TRBJ2-2; D is unclear. The germline V gene has CDR1 SEHNR and CDR2 FQNEAQ (reference sequence). The CDR3 is made up of 15 amino acids. The V gene lost 5 bases and the J gene lost 2 bases, with 12 bases spanning the gap. In DNA form, the CDR3 reads TGTGCCAGCAGCCCCTCCGGGCCTAACACCGGGGAGCTGTTTTTT. Amino acid sequence: CASSPSGPNTGELFF.

This clonotype was observed at least ten times. V is TRBV20-1 and J is TRBJ2-1, with 8 bases matching TRBD2. This CDR3 has 15 residues. In germline, CDR1 is DFQATT, CDR2 SNEGSKA (reference sequence). Trimming cost V 4 bases and J 2 bases; bases outside gene matches: 7. CDR3 sequence: CSATMTAGAYNEQFF. The CDR3 region has the DNA TGCAGTGCTACAATGACAGCGGGGGCCTACAATGAGCAGTTCTTC.

V usage is TRBV5-5 and J usage is TRBJ2-5; tentatively, D is TRBD1 or TRBD2 (5 bases each). Trimming took off 0 bases at V and 1 base at J, with 10 bases between the two ends. This CDR3 has 15 amino acids. The germline V gene has CDR1 SGHKS and CDR2 YYEKEE (reference sequence). CDR3 DNA: TGTGCCAGCAGCTTGGACCCAGGGACCCAAGAGACCCAGTACTTC. Translation: CASSLDPGTQETQYF. Combining the CDR3 with reference TRBV5-5 and TRBJ2-5 gives the whole variable domain DAGVTQSPTHLIKTRGQQVTLRCSPISGHKSVSWYQQVLGQGPQFIFQYYEKEERGRGNFPDRFSARQFPNYSSELNVNALLLGDSALYLCASSLDPGTQETQYFGPGTRLLVL.

This clonotype appeared many times. The rearrangement uses TRBV5-6 and TRBJ2-5; 8 bases fit TRBD1. The V gene end was trimmed by 2 bases and the J gene end by 4 bases; junction bases not matched to a gene: 13. The CDR3 extends over 17 amino acids. Germline V CDR1 and CDR2: SGHDT, YYEEEE. The CDR3 spells CASSLKSWQGATETQYF. The CDR3 region has the DNA TGTGCCAGCAGCTTAAAGTCGTGGCAGGGGGCAACAGAGACCCAGTACTTC.